Listed below are T cell receptor beta chains from one sample, sequenced in a study of cytomegalovirus exposure and HLA in healthy donors. TCRdb's table, derived via immunoSEQ multiplex PCR, lists solely in-frame clones and lacks some. The sample carries 100,000 to 150,000 clones, 77% recorded once. The sequencing input was PBMCs. The receptors stem from a woman aged 40 to 50 in good health and CMV-seropositive. Each CDR3 is given with its conserved first and last residue. A D gene is named only where the DNA matches it firmly. Clone size, where shown, is once, few, many, or a class for clones that have expanded.

- TRBJ2-1 TRBV7-3 - CASARGSSYNEQFF TGTGCCAGCGCCCGGGGGAGCTCCTACAATGAGCAGTTCTTC
TRBD1 TRBJ1-1 TRBV10-2 - CASSEAGGYTEAFF TGCGCCAGCAGTGAGGCAGGGGGATACACTGAAGCTTTCTTT
TRBD2 TRBJ2-2 TRBV19 - CASRPGLALGTGELFF TGTGCCAGTAGGCCGGGACTAGCCCTAGGCACCGGGGAGCTGTTTTTT
TRBD1 TRBJ1-1 TRBV28 few CASSLSPGGRVNTEAFF TGTGCCAGCAGTTTAAGTCCAGGGGGGCGTGTGAACACTGAAGCTTTCTTT
TRBD2 TRBJ2-3 TRBV5-4 - CASSKAGTRGSDTQYF TGTGCCAGCAGTAAGGCCGGGACTAGAGGGTCAGATACGCAGTATTTT
TRBD2 TRBJ2-1 TRBV10-3 - CAIRETRTSGRGEQFF TGTGCCATCAGGGAAACCCGGACTAGCGGACGAGGGGAGCAGTTCTTC
TRBD1 TRBJ2-1 TRBV5-8 - CASSLGTGGHNEQFF TGTGCCAGCAGCTTGGGGACAGGGGGACACAATGAGCAGTTCTTC
TRBD1 TRBJ1-5 TRBV2 - CASSPGTEQPQHF TGTGCCAGCAGTCCAGGGACAGAGCAGCCCCAGCATTTT
TRBD2 TRBJ2-7 TRBV4-1 - CASSQYDRGGEDEQYF TGCGCCAGCAGCCAATACGACCGGGGGGGGGAGGACGAGCAGTACTTC
- TRBJ1-1 TRBV30 - CAWRQVPDSNTEAFF TGTGCCTGGCGACAGGTACCCGATTCGAACACTGAAGCTTTCTTT
- TRBJ2-1 TRBV18 - CASSTSYNEQFF TGTGCCAGCTCGACAAGCTACAATGAGCAGTTCTTC
TRBD2 TRBJ2-1 TRBV11-2 once CASSPLAGVREQFF TGTGCCAGCAGCCCCCTAGCGGGAGTGAGGGAGCAGTTCTTC
TRBD1 TRBJ2-7 TRBV19 - CASTMGQGANEQYF TGTGCCAGTACCATGGGACAGGGGGCAAACGAGCAGTACTTC
- TRBJ1-1 TRBV4-1 - CASSQDKRRPGANTEAFF TGCGCCAGCAGCCAAGATAAGAGGCGGCCCGGAGCGAACACTGAAGCTTTCTTT
TRBD1 TRBJ1-1 TRBV6-6 - CASSYAGGHTEAFF TGTGCCAGCAGTTACGCAGGGGGCCACACTGAAGCTTTCTTT
- TRBJ2-3 TRBV7-3 - CASSPSDSSTDTQYF TGTGCCAGCAGCCCTAGCGATTCGAGCACAGATACGCAGTATTTT
- TRBJ2-3 TRBV9 - CASSVAGDTQYF TGTGCCAGCAGCGTAGCAGGAGATACGCAGTATTTT
TRBD2 TRBJ2-7 TRBV11-2 - CASSLLPGGLAEQYF TGTGCCAGCAGCCTCCTCCCCGGGGGACTAGCGGAACAGTACTTC
TRBD2 TRBJ2-2 TRBV11-3 few CASSLRAGAGELFF TGTGCCAGCAGCTTACGGGCGGGAGCCGGGGAGCTGTTTTTT
TRBD2 TRBJ2-2 TRBV5-1 - CASSFGLAGGTNTGELFF TGCGCCAGCAGCTTCGGACTAGCGGGAGGGACTAACACCGGGGAGCTGTTTTTT